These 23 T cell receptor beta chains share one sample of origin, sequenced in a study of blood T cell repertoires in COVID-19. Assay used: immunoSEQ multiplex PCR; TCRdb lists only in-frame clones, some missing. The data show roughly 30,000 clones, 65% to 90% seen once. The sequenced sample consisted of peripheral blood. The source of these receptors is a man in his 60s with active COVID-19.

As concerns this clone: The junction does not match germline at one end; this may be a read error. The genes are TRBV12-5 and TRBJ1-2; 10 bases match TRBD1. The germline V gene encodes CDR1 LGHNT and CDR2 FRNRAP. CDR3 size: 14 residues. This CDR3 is CASGLGQGSYGYTF. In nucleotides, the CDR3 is TGTGCTAGTGGCTTGGGACAGGGGTCCTATGGCTACACCTTC.

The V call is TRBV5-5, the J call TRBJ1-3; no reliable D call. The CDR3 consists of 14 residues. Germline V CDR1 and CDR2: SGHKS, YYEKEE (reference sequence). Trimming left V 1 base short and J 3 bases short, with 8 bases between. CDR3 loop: CASSLPEIGNTIYF. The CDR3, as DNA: TGTGCCAGCAGCTTGCCAGAAATTGGAAACACCATATATTTT. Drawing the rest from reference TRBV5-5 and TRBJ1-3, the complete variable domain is DAGVTQSPTHLIKTRGQQVTLRCSPISGHKSVSWYQQVLGQGPQFIFQYYEKEERGRGNFPDRFSARQFPNYSSELNVNALLLGDSALYLCASSLPEIGNTIYFGEGSWLTVV.

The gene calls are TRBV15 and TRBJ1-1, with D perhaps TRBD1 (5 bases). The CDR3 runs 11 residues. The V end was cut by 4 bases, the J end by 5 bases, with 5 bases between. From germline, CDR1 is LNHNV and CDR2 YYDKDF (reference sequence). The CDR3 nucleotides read TGTGCCACCAGCAAGGGGACTGAAGCTTTCTTT. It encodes CATSKGTEAFF.

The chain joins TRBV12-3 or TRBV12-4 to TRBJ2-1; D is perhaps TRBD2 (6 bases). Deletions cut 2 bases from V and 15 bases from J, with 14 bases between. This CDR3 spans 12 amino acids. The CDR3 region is CASSLSGLFRFF. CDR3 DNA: TGTGCCAGCAGTTTAAGCGGACTATTTCGGTTCTTC.

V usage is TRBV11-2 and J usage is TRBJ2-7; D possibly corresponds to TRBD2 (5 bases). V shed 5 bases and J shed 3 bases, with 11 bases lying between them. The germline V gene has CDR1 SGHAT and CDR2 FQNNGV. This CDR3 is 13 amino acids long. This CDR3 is CASSLGLRYEQYF. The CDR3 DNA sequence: TGTGCCAGCAGCCTAGGACTGCGCTACGAGCAGTACTTC.

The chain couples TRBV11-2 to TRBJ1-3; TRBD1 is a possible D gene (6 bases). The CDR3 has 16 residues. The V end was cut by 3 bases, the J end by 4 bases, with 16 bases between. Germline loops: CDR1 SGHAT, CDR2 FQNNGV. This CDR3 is CASSFPGGRVGNTIYF. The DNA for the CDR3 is TGTGCCAGCAGCTTCCCCGGGGGGCGTGTAGGAAACACCATATATTTT.

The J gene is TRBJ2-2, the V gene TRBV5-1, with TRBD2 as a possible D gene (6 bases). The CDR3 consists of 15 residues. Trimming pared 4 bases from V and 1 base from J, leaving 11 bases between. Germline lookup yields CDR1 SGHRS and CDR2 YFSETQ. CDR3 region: CASSRGAGNTGELFF. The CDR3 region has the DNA TGCGCCAGCAGCAGGGGAGCGGGGAACACCGGGGAGCTGTTTTTT.

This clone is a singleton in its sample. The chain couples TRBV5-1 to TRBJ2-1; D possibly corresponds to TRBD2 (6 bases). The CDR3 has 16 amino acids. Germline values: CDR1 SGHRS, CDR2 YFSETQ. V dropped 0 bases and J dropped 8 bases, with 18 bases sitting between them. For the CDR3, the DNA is TGCGCCAGCAGCTTGGGGTATACTAGCTACGAGGATGAGCAGTTCTTC. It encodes CASSLGYTSYEDEQFF.

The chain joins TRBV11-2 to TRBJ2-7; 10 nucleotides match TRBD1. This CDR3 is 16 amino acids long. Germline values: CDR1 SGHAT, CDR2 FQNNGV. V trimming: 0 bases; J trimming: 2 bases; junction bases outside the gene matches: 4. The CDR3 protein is CASSLDGDRGTYEQYF. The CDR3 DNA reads TGTGCCAGCAGCTTAGATGGGGACAGGGGAACCTACGAGCAGTACTTC.

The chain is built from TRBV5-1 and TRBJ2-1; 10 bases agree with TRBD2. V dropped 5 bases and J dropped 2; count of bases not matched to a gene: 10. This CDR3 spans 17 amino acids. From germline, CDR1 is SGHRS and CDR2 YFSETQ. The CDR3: CASSYLPLAGAYNEQFF. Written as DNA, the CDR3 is TGCGCCAGCAGTTATCTTCCCCTAGCGGGAGCCTACAATGAGCAGTTCTTC.

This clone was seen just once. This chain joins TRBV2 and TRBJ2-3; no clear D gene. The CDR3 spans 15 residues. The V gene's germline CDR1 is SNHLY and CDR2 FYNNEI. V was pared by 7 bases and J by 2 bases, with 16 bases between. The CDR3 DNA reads TGTGCCAGCAAATTCGAAAAAATAGCCACAGATACGCAGTATTTT. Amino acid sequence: CASKFEKIATDTQYF.

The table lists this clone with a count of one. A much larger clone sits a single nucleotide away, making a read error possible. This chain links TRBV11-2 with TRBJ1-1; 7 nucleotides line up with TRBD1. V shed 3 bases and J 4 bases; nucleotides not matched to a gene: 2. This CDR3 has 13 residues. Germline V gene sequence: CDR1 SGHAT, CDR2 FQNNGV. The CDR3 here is CASSLTGRTEAFF. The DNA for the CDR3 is TGTGCCAGCAGCTTGACAGGGCGCACTGAAGCTTTCTTT.

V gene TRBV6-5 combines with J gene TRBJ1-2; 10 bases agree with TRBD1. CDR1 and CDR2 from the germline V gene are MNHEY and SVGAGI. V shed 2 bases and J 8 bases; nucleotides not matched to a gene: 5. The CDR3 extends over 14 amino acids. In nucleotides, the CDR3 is TGTGCCAGCAGTTACGCGACAGGGGGCTGGGGCTACACCTTC. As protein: CASSYATGGWGYTF.

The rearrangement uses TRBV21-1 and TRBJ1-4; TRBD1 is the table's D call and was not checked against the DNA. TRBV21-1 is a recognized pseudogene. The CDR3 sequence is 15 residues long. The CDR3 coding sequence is TGTGCCAGCAGCAAAGACGACAGGGGGCGGGAAAAACTGTTTTTT. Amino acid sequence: CASSKDDRGREKLFF.

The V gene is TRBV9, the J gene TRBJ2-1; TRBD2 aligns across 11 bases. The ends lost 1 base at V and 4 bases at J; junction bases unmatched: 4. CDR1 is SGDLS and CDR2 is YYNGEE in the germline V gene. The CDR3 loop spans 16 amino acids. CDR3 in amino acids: CASSVIAGGLYNEQFF. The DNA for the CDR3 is TGTGCCAGCAGCGTAATAGCGGGAGGGCTTTACAATGAGCAGTTCTTC.

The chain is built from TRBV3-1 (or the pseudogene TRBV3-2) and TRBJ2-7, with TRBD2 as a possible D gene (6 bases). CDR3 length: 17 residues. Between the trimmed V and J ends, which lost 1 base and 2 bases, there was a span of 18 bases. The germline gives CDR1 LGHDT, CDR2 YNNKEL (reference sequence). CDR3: CASSQGSGLPKPYEQYF. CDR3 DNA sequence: TGTGCCAGCAGCCAAGGTTCGGGACTCCCAAAACCCTACGAGCAGTACTTC.

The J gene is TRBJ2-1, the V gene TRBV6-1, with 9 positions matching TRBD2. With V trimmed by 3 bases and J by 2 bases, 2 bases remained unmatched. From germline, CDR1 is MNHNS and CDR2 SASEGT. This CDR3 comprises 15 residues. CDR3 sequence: CASSDAGGPYNEQFF. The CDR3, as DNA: TGTGCCAGCAGTGATGCGGGAGGGCCCTACAATGAGCAGTTCTTC.

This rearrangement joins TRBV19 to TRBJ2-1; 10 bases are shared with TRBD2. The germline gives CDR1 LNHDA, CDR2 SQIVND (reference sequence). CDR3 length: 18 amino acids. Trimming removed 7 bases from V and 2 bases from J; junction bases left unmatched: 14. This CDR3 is CASTPTGTSEYPYNEQFF. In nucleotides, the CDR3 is TGTGCCAGTACCCCGACAGGGACTAGCGAGTACCCCTACAATGAGCAGTTCTTC.

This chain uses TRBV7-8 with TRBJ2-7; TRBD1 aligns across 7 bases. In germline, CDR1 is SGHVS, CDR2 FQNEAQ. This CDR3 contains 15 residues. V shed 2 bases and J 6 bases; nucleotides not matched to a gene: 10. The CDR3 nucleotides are TGTGCCAGCAGCTTACGACAGGGCGTCCTCTCCGAGCAGTACTTC. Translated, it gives CASSLRQGVLSEQYF.

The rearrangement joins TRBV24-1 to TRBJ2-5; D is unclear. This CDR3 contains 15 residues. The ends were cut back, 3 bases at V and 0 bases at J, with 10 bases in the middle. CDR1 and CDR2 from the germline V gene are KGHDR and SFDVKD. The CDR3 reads CATSDRYSYQETQYF. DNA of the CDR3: TGTGCCACCAGTGATCGTTACTCTTACCAAGAGACCCAGTACTTC.

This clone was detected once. Written as DNA, the CDR3 is TGTGCCAGCAGCCAAACTCAGGGACTAGCGGGACTGAATACGCAGTATTTT. Its translation: CASSQTQGLAGLNTQYF. This chain joins TRBV4-2 and TRBJ2-3; 13 nucleotides line up with TRBD2. This CDR3 is built from 17 residues. V lost 2 bases and J lost 7; bases outside the gene matches: 9. The germline V gene has CDR1 LGHNA and CDR2 YNFKEQ.

Here the CDR3 DNA reads TGTGCCACAAGGCGGCTAGCGGGTAGCTACGAGCAGTACGTC. As protein: CATRRLAGSYEQYV. The genes are TRBV6-4 and TRBJ2-7; 8 positions match TRBD2. V trimming: 10 bases; J trimming: 3 bases; junction bases outside the gene matches: 11. CDR3 size: 14 residues. Germline V lookup: CDR1 MRHNA, CDR2 SNTAGT.

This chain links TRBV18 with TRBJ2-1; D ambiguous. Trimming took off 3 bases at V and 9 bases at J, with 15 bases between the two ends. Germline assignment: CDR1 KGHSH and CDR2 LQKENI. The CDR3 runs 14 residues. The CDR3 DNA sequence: TGTGCCAGCTCACCTAGCCCTACCAGTCGTGAGCAGTTCTTC. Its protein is CASSPSPTSREQFF. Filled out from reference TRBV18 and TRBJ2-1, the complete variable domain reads NAGVMQNPRHLVRRRGQEARLRCSPMKGHSHVYWYRQLPEEGLKFMVYLQKENIIDESGMPKERFSAEFPKEGPSILRIQQVVRGDSAAYFCASSPSPTSREQFFGPGTRLTVL.